This TCR beta chain was observed in a study of T cells in Graves' hyperthyroidism and ophthalmopathy (dated by TCRdb to about 2019). With regard to the full study: Peripheral blood was sampled at the time of initial diagnosis, prior to any treatment. A discovery cohort of approximately 100 patients, about 44 with Graves' ophthalmopathy and about 58 with stable Graves' hyperthyroidism, was used to find distinguishing TCR V-J signatures. The roughly 94 discovery patients were randomly split 7:3 into training and test sets. An independent validation cohort of around 20 hyperthyroidism patients and 17 patients who later progressed to ophthalmopathy tested prospective prediction of ophthalmopathy. The paper describes TCR Vbeta CDR3 sequencing of about 140 peripheral blood samples, made up of 43 ophthalmopathy patients, approximately 73 hyperthyroidism patients and approximately 17 progressor patients. Thyroid tissue and blood T-cell repertoires from several Graves' hyperthyroidism patients were also compared in the study. After sampling, hyperthyroidism patients received methimazole starting at 30 mg daily, and ophthalmopathy patients received high-dose intravenous methylprednisolone. Results and caveats for the whole study, not just this receptor: Sample size was not statistically predetermined, and blinding of investigators to group allocation was not performed. Ophthalmopathy was separated from stable hyperthyroidism by a 13 V-J signature model, with approximately 86% sensitivity and about 84% specificity obtained in cross-validation and 80%/75% obtained in testing. Most expanded thyroid clonotypes (frequency above 0.001) were also detected in blood, suggesting blood repertoires may reflect thyroid immune responses. During validation, the model predicted progression to ophthalmopathy a median of approximately 6 months ahead of onset, with around 71% sensitivity and roughly 75% specificity.

Sequences MNHEY (CDR1) and SMNVEV (CDR2) are obtained from the germline V gene (reference sequence). V loses 8 bases, J loses 4 bases, and the germline ends lie 12 bases apart. The cysteine opens and the phenylalanine closes a CDR3 of 13 amino acids. The entry retains the CDR3 DNA only, 39 bases that are in frame from base 1. This clonotype occurred many times. Its antigen target is currently unknown. The sample holds no much larger clone one base away, and base qualities are not on file. Stable Graves' hyperthyroidism was defined as the absence of progression to ophthalmopathy over 18 months of follow-up. Hyperthyroidism patients were aged 18 to 65 years and newly diagnosed, with disease duration of less than 2 months. The study excluded patients with uncontrolled infections, other autoimmune diseases, pregnancy or lactation. Diagnoses relied on clinical symptoms, serum thyroxine and TRAb, thyroid ultrasound and orbital computed tomography. PBMCs were isolated from approximately 10 ml of fresh peripheral blood by Ficoll-Paque density gradient centrifugation. Trizol reagent was used to extract total RNA, and RNA quality was then checked on an Agilent 2100 Bioanalyzer.

The TCR beta CDR3 regions were amplified from the RNA transcripts. The first round of RT-PCR for the TCR CDR3 was performed with the HTBI primer set and the Qiagen OneStep RT-PCR kit. The libraries were constructed in a second round of multiplex PCR and then size-selected and purified. Libraries were sequenced paired-end with 100 bp reads on an Illumina HiSeq2000. In the paper's pipeline: Raw data were processed with SOAPnuke, discarding reads with adapters, uncalled bases, mean Phred below 15, or no exact constant-primer or identifier match. High-quality paired reads were merged using COPE v1.2.5, and each unique nucleotide sequence was defined as a clonotype. Clonotypes were aligned to IMGT TRBV, TRBD and TRBJ reference segments using MiTCR v1.1. The analysis included only V-J combinations with a frequency above 0.0001, which together covered 99% to 99.2% of the repertoires. The TCS score was defined as the ratio of F50 (clonal expansion) to E x V (chaos), calculated using BLOSUM62-based TCRdist between CDR3 peptides within each V-J. Welch's t-statistics and random forest reduced around 550 V-J features to about 13, which were used in a naive Bayes classifier (R e1071). TCRdb reprocessed the public reads (quality trimming at Q25 with fastp, clone calling with MiXCR) and kept in-frame beta chains. Every distinct CDR3 protein forms one entry, paired with its most common genes and DNA. TCRdb's processing, not the study's, gives the V and J calls here. The sample records approximately 510,000 distinct CDR3 sequences, 20% to 25% of which are singletons. The ten largest clones take up 26% of the sample.

The source is a man aged 18 to 30 with Graves' hyperthyroidism. This chain joins TRBV27 to TRBJ1-5; matching of 6 bases hints at TRBD1 as the D gene. The sequenced material came from blood. The CDR3 loop reads CASGPQGNQPQHF. The nucleotide sequence is given as TGTGCCAGCGGCCCACAGGGAAATCAGCCCCAGCATTTT.